Included here is one T cell receptor (beta chain) sequence, with context. Its specificity is not known. The method was immunoSEQ multiplex PCR; TCRdb's version includes in-frame clones alone and lacks a portion of them. Of 50,000 to 75,000 clones detected, approximately 94% appear once; the ten largest clones hold 0.3% to 0.45%. These data come from a study of brain T cells in children with intractable seizures. The CDR3 has 14 amino acids. Germline loops: CDR1 SGHAT, CDR2 FQNNGV. With 1 base clipped from V and 10 bases from J, the junction kept 3 bases outside the gene matches. Broader study findings: Patients' HCMV serostatus was unknown; virus specificity rests on CDR3 similarity alone. Clones missing pre-surgery may reflect undersampling of that blood sample.

Surgery cases with the highest brain T cell transcript signatures were chosen for sequencing. Patients received at least one anti-epileptic drug before surgery. The chain links TRBV11-2 to TRBJ1-6, with 8 bases aligning to TRBD1. Sequencing was performed on peripheral blood, taken at surgery. The sequence came from a boy in the first two years of life with focal cortical dysplasia and intractable seizures. The CDR3 DNA reads TGTGCCAGCAGCTTAGGACAGGGGAACTCACCCCTCCACTTT. Its translation is CASSLGQGNSPLHF.